This paragraph covers one T cell receptor beta chain sequence. These data belong to a study of blood T cell repertoires in COVID-19. Looking at the study overall: T cells, B-cell-depleted T cells, or PBMCs provided the cDNA or gDNA that served as material.

The CDR3 sequence is 14 residues long. V lost 2 bases, J lost 1 base, and 8 bases lay in between. Germline V lookup: CDR1 SGDLS, CDR2 YYNGEE. Authors' data handling: Amplifying reference gene primers gave estimates of nucleated cell counts. The repertoire was sequenced with immunoSEQ multiplex PCR; TCRdb's copy has only in-frame clones and lacks some. V and J calls and clone size are as listed in that table; D and trimming were resolved from the DNA. The sample includes some 130,000 clones, approximately 81% of them seen just once. The sequence derives from a woman of 80 years or more with acute or convalescent COVID-19. The gene calls are TRBV9 and TRBJ2-3, with no clear D. The source material was peripheral blood. The CDR3 coding sequence is TGTGCCAGCAGCGTCCTGGAGCGCACAGATACGCAGTATTTT. It yields the protein CASSVLERTDTQYF.